One and the same sample provided the 32 T cell receptor beta chains below, sequenced in a study of HIV-infected children after antiretroviral therapy interruption. Treatment in this sample: PENTA 11 planned treatment interruption arm or continuous ART arm. Unique molecular identifiers were included in an RNA-based 3' RACE TCR library. Using its own MiXCR run on the 3' RACE reads, TCRdb lists one record per CDR3 protein. The profile shows around 16,000 distinct CDR3 sequences, 3.4% of them singletons. The sample here was CD45RA+ CD4+ T cells from PBMCs, taken from a donor given antiretroviral therapy, either interrupted or continuous. Specified subset: naive CD4+ CD45RA+ CD45RO- T cells. The receptors originated from a child aged 2-17 years with HIV.

This clonotype occurred a few times. A much larger clone is a single base away; this may be a read error. The chain links TRBV5-1 to TRBJ2-2; 9 bases match TRBD2. CDR1 SGHRS and CDR2 YFSETQ come from the germline V gene. CDR3 length: 18 amino acids. The CDR3 DNA sequence: TGCGCCAACAGCCCGCTAAGGGCTAGCGGGGTACAAACCGGGGAGCTGTTTTTT. Its protein is CANSPLRASGVQTGELFF.

Many counts were recorded for this clonotype. The rearrangement joins TRBV2 to TRBJ1-1; D gene ambiguous. Trimming shortened V by 0 bases and J by 6 bases, and 8 bases separated the two germline ends. CDR1 is SNHLY, CDR2 FYNNEI, per germline. CDR3 length: 13 residues. Written as DNA, the CDR3 is TGTGCCAGCAGTGAAGCCGTTTCTTCTGAAGCTTTCTTT. It yields the protein CASSEAVSSEAFF.

This clonotype qualifies as medium-sized. Here the CDR3 reads CASSTGTSGTTDTQYF. The CDR3, as DNA: TGTGCCAGCAGTACCGGGACTAGCGGGACCACAGATACGCAGTATTTT. The chain joins TRBV11-3 to TRBJ2-3; TRBD2 matches 13 bases. Germline assignment: CDR1 SGHNT and CDR2 YENEEA. This CDR3 spans 16 amino acids. The trim removed 6 bases at V and 2 bases at J, leaving 5 bases unmatched.

This clonotype was seen at least ten times. The chain recombines TRBV3-1 with TRBJ2-7, with D unclear. This CDR3 contains 12 residues. CDR1 LGHDT and CDR2 YNNKEL come from the germline V gene (reference sequence). V was pared by 4 bases and J by 1 base, with 5 bases between. The CDR3 bases are TGTGCCAGCAGCCGCGGATCCTACGAGCAGTACTTC. As protein: CASSRGSYEQYF.

This clonotype was detected many times. The CDR3 nucleotides are TGTGCCAGCAGTTTACTTCCGGGACAGGGCTACAATGAGCAGTTCTTC. Its protein product is CASSLLPGQGYNEQFF. The J gene is TRBJ2-1, the V gene TRBV28; 9 bases are shared with TRBD1. Germline loops: CDR1 MDHEN, CDR2 SYDVKM. V trimming: 2 bases; J trimming: 3 bases; junction bases outside the gene matches: 5. The CDR3 consists of 16 residues.

This clonotype was found many times. The V call is TRBV24-1, the J call TRBJ2-1; D is uncertain. The CDR3 is made up of 11 amino acids. V was cut by 3 bases and J by 15 bases, with 11 bases left in between. Germline V gene lookup returns CDR1 KGHDR and CDR2 SFDVKD. The CDR3: CATSDGRYWFF. CDR3 sequence (DNA): TGTGCCACCAGTGATGGTCGATATTGGTTCTTC.

This clonotype was counted many times. A read error may account for a junction end that differs from germline. V and J are TRBV11-1 and TRBJ2-3; D gene uncertain. The CDR3 extends over 13 amino acids. The germline CDR1 and CDR2 sequences are SGHAT and FQDESV (reference sequence). CDR3 in amino acids: CASSLNGAETLYF. The CDR3 coding sequence is TGTGCCAGCAGTTTAAACGGTGCAGAAACGCTGTATTTT.

This clonotype has at least ten counts. The chain links TRBV12-3 or TRBV12-4 to TRBJ2-7, with 8 bases aligning to TRBD2. The CDR3 loop spans 14 amino acids. The V segment lost 7 bases and the J segment 1 base; nucleotides outside the gene matches: 6. The CDR3: CASTHSGKSYEQYF. In DNA form, the CDR3 reads TGTGCCAGCACCCATAGCGGGAAGTCCTACGAGCAGTACTTC.

This clonotype was seen many times. The rearrangement uses TRBV29-1 and TRBJ2-3, with D perhaps TRBD2 (5 bases). Trimming removed 7 bases at V and 4 bases at J, with 9 bases between. Germline V gene data show CDR1 as SQVTM and CDR2 as ANQGSEA. The CDR3 extends over 11 amino acids. CDR3 residues: CSGGYSDTQYF. The CDR3 coding sequence is TGCAGCGGAGGGTATTCAGATACGCAGTATTTT.

This clonotype occurred many times. The chain recombines TRBV7-3 with TRBJ1-4, with D possibly TRBD1 on 5 matching bases. Trimming took 3 bases from V and 4 from J, leaving 12 bases between them. The CDR3 is 15 residues long. Germline V gives CDR1 SGHTA, CDR2 FQGTGA. The CDR3 is CASSLLGGVNEKLFF. The CDR3 nucleotides read TGTGCCAGCAGCTTGCTGGGGGGGGTTAATGAAAAACTGTTTTTT.

This clonotype appeared many times. The V call is TRBV5-1, the J call TRBJ1-4; 10 bases are a match to TRBD1. V gave up 2 bases and J gave up 8 bases; unmatched junction bases: 6. The CDR3 covers 15 residues. Germline V gene data show CDR1 as SGHRS and CDR2 as YFSETQ. The CDR3 is CASSFTGTGEEKLFF. The CDR3 region has the DNA TGCGCCAGCAGCTTCACCGGGACAGGGGAGGAAAAACTGTTTTTT. Filled out from reference TRBV5-1 and TRBJ1-4, the complete variable domain reads KAGVTQTPRYLIKTRGQQVTLSCSPISGHRSVSWYQQTPGQGLQFLFEYFSETQRNKGNFPGRFSGRQFSNSRSEMNVSTLELGDSALYLCASSFTGTGEEKLFFGSGTQLSVL.

There are many counts of this clonotype. Germline is not matched at one junction end, which may reflect a read error. The V and J genes are TRBV6-6 and TRBJ2-3, with D uncertain. CDR1 is MNHNY, CDR2 SVGAGI, per germline (reference sequence). This CDR3 contains 12 residues. CDR3: CASSDGAETLYF. CDR3 sequence (DNA): TGTGCCAGCAGTGATGGTGCAGAAACGCTGTATTTT.

In this sample, this clonotype turned up many times. This rearrangement joins TRBV3-1 to TRBJ2-5; 10 positions agree with TRBD2. Germline CDR1 LGHDT, CDR2 YNNKEL (reference sequence). With V trimmed by 8 bases and J by 1 base, 7 bases remained unmatched. The CDR3 totals 15 residues. For the CDR3, the DNA is TGTGCCAGCTCCCCTAGCGGGGGACCCCAAGAGACCCAGTACTTC. This sequence encodes CASSPSGGPQETQYF.

This clonotype was observed at least ten times. J is TRBJ2-1 and V is TRBV12-3 or TRBV12-4; 10 nucleotides line up with TRBD1. Unmatched junction bases numbered 10, after V lost 8 bases and J lost 6 bases. This CDR3 spans 15 amino acids. The CDR3 DNA sequence: TGTGCCAGCGGTATACCGGGACAGGGGACCAATGAGCAGTTCTTC. This codes for CASGIPGQGTNEQFF.

In its sample, this clonotype is medium-sized. The chain uses TRBV4-1 and TRBJ2-3; a possible D gene is TRBD2 (6 bases). CDR1 MGHRA and CDR2 YSYEKL come from the germline V gene. Trimming pared 0 bases from V and 2 bases from J, leaving 12 bases between. The length of the CDR3 is 16 residues. The CDR3 nucleotides are TGCGCCAGCAGCCAAGATGTTGCGGGGCACACAGATACGCAGTATTTT. Translated, it gives CASSQDVAGHTDTQYF.

This clonotype was recorded at least ten times. The chain joins TRBV3-1 to TRBJ2-3; a possible D gene is TRBD2 (6 bases). V gave up 4 bases and J gave up 2 bases, with 16 bases separating them. CDR1 is LGHDT, CDR2 YNNKEL, per germline (reference sequence). The CDR3 consists of 16 residues. CDR3 protein: CASSPPHGGATDTQYF. In DNA, the CDR3 is TGTGCCAGCAGCCCCCCCCATGGCGGGGCCACAGATACGCAGTATTTT.

The table lists this clonotype with many counts. The chain couples TRBV6-5 to TRBJ2-7; perhaps TRBD2 as D (6 bases). Trimming removed 2 bases from V and 1 base from J, with 12 bases in between. Germline loops: CDR1 MNHEY, CDR2 SVGAGI. The CDR3 contains 15 residues. CDR3 in DNA: TGTGCCAGCAGTTACAATTCGGGGGAATCCTACGAGCAGTACTTC. This encodes CASSYNSGESYEQYF.

This clonotype was counted at least ten times. This chain joins TRBV9 and TRBJ2-5; the D is unclear. Germline V lookup: CDR1 SGDLS, CDR2 YYNGEE. This CDR3 is built from 12 residues. V shed 0 bases and J shed 5 bases, with 5 bases lying between them. The CDR3: CASSVGGETQYF. CDR3 DNA: TGTGCCAGCAGCGTAGGTGGGGAGACCCAGTACTTC. Variable domain in full (rest from reference TRBV9 and TRBJ2-5): DSGVTQTPKHLITATGQRVTLRCSPRSGDLSVYWYQQSLDQGLQFLIQYYNGEERAKGNILERFSAQQFPDLHSELNLSSLELGDSALYFCASSVGGETQYFGPGTRLLVL.

This clonotype was detected many times. The junction shows a germline mismatch at one end, possibly a read error. This chain joins TRBV6-6 and TRBJ1-4; the D gene is possibly TRBD1 (6 bases). From germline, CDR1 is MNHNY and CDR2 SVGAGI (reference sequence). The CDR3 spans 15 residues. In DNA form, the CDR3 reads TGTGCCAGCAGTGATGAGGGGGGGGCCAACGAAAGATTATTTTTC. Amino acids: CASSDEGGANERLFF.

This clonotype was counted many times. CDR3 nucleotide sequence: TGTGCCAGCTCACCAATAACTGGACAGGTGAACACTGAAGCTTTCTTT. Protein product: CASSPITGQVNTEAFF. The chain employs TRBV18 and TRBJ1-1, with TRBD1 identical over 7 bases. Germline-derived CDR1 and CDR2 are KGHSH and LQKENI. The J segment lost 0 bases and the V segment lost 2 bases, leaving 6 bases of the junction unmatched. The CDR3 contains 16 residues.

This clonotype was seen many times. This rearrangement joins TRBV27 to TRBJ1-4; D gene ambiguous. The CDR3 contains 19 residues. CDR1 and CDR2 from the germline V gene are MNHEY and SMNVEV (reference sequence). V lost 0 bases and J 0 bases, leaving 17 bases between the germline ends. The CDR3 DNA follows: TGTGCCAGCAGTTTATCGAACACCCATCGGGTTGCAACTAATGAAAAACTGTTTTTT. This codes for CASSLSNTHRVATNEKLFF.

This clonotype has ten or more counts. The chain is built from TRBV18 and TRBJ1-1; possible D gene TRBD1, 5 bases. The length of the CDR3 is 13 residues. Germline CDR1 KGHSH, CDR2 LQKENI. V was cut by 3 bases and J by 1 base, with 6 bases left in between. The CDR3 region has the DNA TGTGCCAGCTCACCCCAGGGGAACACTGAAGCTTTCTTT. Its translation is CASSPQGNTEAFF.

This clonotype is medium-sized within its sample. V is TRBV7-3 and J is TRBJ2-2; possible D gene TRBD1, 5 bases. Trimming removed 0 bases at V and 5 bases at J, with 7 bases between. The CDR3 runs to 14 residues. Germline CDR1 reads SGHTA; CDR2 reads FQGTGA. DNA for the CDR3: TGTGCCAGCAGCTTAACGCAGGGAACCGGGGAGCTGTTTTTT. It specifies CASSLTQGTGELFF.

This clonotype appeared many times. This sequence joins TRBV5-5 and TRBJ1-2; 7 bases are shared with TRBD1. The J segment lost 3 bases and the V segment lost 7 bases, leaving 9 bases of the junction unmatched. This CDR3 spans 14 amino acids. CDR1 and CDR2 from the germline V gene are SGHKS and YYEKEE (reference sequence). The CDR3 coding sequence is TGTGCCAGCCTTCCTGGGACAGTGCACTATGGCTACACCTTC. Its protein product is CASLPGTVHYGYTF.

This clonotype was counted at least ten times. The V call is TRBV27, the J call TRBJ1-1; D is unclear. In germline, CDR1 is MNHEY, CDR2 SMNVEV (reference sequence). The V end was cut by 2 bases, the J end by 4 bases, with 11 bases between. The CDR3 length is 14 residues. The CDR3 bases are TGTGCCAGCAGTTTAACGGGGTTCGGCACTGAAGCTTTCTTT. Protein sequence: CASSLTGFGTEAFF.

This clonotype was counted many times. The rearrangement joins TRBV2 to TRBJ2-1, with D tentatively TRBD1 (5 bases). CDR3 length equals 15 residues. Per germline, CDR1 SNHLY and CDR2 FYNNEI. Trimming shortened V by 7 bases and J by 6 bases, and 19 bases separated the two germline ends. The CDR3 here is CASNRQDGYSNEQFF. In nucleotides, the CDR3 is TGTGCCAGCAACAGGCAGGACGGCTACTCCAATGAGCAGTTCTTC.

This clonotype was detected many times. The chain employs TRBV11-2 and TRBJ2-1; perhaps TRBD1 as D (6 bases). Trimming left V 5 bases short and J 4 bases short, with 12 bases between. The CDR3 contains 14 residues. The germline CDR1 and CDR2 sequences are SGHAT and FQNNGV. The CDR3 sequence is CASSPRQEYNEQFF. CDR3 nucleotides: TGTGCCAGCAGCCCCCGACAGGAATACAATGAGCAGTTCTTC.

This clonotype was picked up many times. The V gene is TRBV2, the J gene TRBJ2-3, with D unclear. The CDR3 loop spans 15 amino acids. Germline V gene lookup returns CDR1 SNHLY and CDR2 FYNNEI. Trimming pared 1 base from V and 6 bases from J, leaving 14 bases between. CDR3 DNA: TGTGCCAGCAGTGAAGGGGAATCGGAAAACGATACGCAGTATTTT. Its translation is CASSEGESENDTQYF.

This clonotype was recorded at least ten times. The J gene is TRBJ1-6, the V gene TRBV12-3 or TRBV12-4; TRBD1 might be the D (6 bases). This CDR3 contains 13 residues. V was trimmed by 3 bases and J by 8 bases, leaving 8 bases between them. CDR3 nucleotides: TGTGCCAGCAGTTTGGACAGCCATTCACCCCTCCACTTT. Encoded protein: CASSLDSHSPLHF.

This clonotype was seen repeatedly, ten times or more. The CDR3 DNA reads TGTGCCAGCAGTTTCCCGGGACAGGGGAACAACGAGCAGTACTTC. Protein: CASSFPGQGNNEQYF. This chain links TRBV12-3 or TRBV12-4 with TRBJ2-7; 10 positions agree with TRBD1. CDR3 length equals 15 residues. J gave up 5 bases and V 3 bases, and 7 bases lay outside the gene matches.

This clonotype ranks as medium-sized. The rearrangement links TRBV7-9 to TRBJ2-7; D assignment may be TRBD1 or TRBD2 (5 bases each). V lost 5 bases and J lost 7, with 12 bases in between. CDR1 SEHNR and CDR2 FQNEAQ come from the germline V gene (reference sequence). The CDR3 length is 12 residues. CDR3 DNA: TGTGCCAGCAGCCCCGGGACGGAAGAGCAGTACTTC. Translating it yields CASSPGTEEQYF.

This clonotype was picked up many times. The chain has TRBV12-3 or TRBV12-4 and TRBJ2-3, with no clear D. The CDR3 spans 13 residues. With 5 bases removed from V and 4 bases from J, the gap between germline ends came to 10 bases. The CDR3 DNA sequence: TGTGCCAGCAGTGTTGGGGTGCCAGATACGCAGTATTTT. Translating gives CASSVGVPDTQYF.